The clone carrying this T cell receptor (beta chain) was seen a few times. The sample's treatment: oral pan-JAK inhibitor, 5-10 mg twice daily. The V segment lost 5 bases and the J segment 5 bases; nucleotides outside the gene matches: 3. The CDR3 contains 11 residues. Germline V gene data show CDR1 as SQVTM and CDR2 as ANQGSEA. The data originate from a study of CD8+ T cells in alopecia areata. cDNA reverse transcribed from extracted RNA served as the sequencing template. Libraries were prepared by immunoSEQ multiplex PCR; TCRdb keeps only in-frame clonotypes and omits some of them. The data contain about 120,000 clones, roughly 60% of them seen just once; the ten biggest clones take up more than 25%.

The genes are TRBV29-1 and TRBJ2-7, with 7 bases that match TRBD1. The specimen was CD8+ T cells sorted from blood, collected at week 4, from a patient treated with tofacitinib. The clonotype originates from a human donor with alopecia areata. The CDR3 DNA reads as TGCAGCGTTTGGGACAGCAACGAGCAGTACTTC. This translates into CSVWDSNEQYF.